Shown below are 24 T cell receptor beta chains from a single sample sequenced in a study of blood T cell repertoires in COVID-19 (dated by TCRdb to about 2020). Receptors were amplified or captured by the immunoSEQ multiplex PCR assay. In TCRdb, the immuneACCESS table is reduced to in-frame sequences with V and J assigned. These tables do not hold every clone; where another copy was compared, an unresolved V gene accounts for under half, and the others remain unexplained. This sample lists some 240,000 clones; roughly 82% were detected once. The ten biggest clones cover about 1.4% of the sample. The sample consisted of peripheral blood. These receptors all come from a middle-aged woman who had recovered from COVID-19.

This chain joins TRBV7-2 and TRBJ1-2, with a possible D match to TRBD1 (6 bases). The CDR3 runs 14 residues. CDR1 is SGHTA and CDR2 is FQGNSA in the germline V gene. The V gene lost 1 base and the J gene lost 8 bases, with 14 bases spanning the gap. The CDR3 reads CASSLDLGARGYTF. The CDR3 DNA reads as TGTGCCAGCAGCTTAGATTTGGGGGCGCGGGGCTACACCTTC.

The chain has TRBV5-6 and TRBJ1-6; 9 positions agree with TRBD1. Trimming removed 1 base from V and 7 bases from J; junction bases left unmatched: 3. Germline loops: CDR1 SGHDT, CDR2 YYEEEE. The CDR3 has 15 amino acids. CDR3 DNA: TGTGCCAGCAGCTTGCTCGGGACAGGGAATTCACCCCTCCACTTT. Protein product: CASSLLGTGNSPLHF.

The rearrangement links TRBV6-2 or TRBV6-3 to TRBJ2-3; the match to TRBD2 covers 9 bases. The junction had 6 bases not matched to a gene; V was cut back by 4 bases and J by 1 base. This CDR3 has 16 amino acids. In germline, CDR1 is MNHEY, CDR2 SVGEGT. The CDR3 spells CASSFFSGGRTDTQYF. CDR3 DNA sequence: TGTGCCAGCAGTTTCTTTAGCGGGGGTCGCACAGATACGCAGTATTTT.

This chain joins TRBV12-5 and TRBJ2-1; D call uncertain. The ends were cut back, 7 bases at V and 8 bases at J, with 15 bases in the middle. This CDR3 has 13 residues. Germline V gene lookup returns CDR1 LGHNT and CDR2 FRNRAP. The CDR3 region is CASEMTTSDEQFF. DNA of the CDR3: TGTGCTAGTGAAATGACAACTTCGGATGAGCAGTTCTTC.

The DNA of the CDR3 is TGTGCCAGCAGCCAGGGGGGGACGCAGGGCACTGAAGCTTTCTTT. Its translation is CASSQGGTQGTEAFF. The chain is built from TRBV3-1 (or the pseudogene TRBV3-2) and TRBJ1-1; maybe TRBD1 (5 bases). Trimming pared 3 bases from V and 4 bases from J, leaving 15 bases between. This CDR3 has 15 amino acids. Germline-derived CDR1 and CDR2 are LGHDT and YNNKEL (reference sequence).

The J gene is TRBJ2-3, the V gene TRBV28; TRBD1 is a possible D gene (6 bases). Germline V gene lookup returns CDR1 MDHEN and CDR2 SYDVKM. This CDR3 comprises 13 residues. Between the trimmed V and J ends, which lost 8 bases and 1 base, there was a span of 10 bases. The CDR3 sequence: CASRNRGTDTQYF. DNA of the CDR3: TGTGCCAGCCGCAACAGGGGCACAGATACGCAGTATTTT.

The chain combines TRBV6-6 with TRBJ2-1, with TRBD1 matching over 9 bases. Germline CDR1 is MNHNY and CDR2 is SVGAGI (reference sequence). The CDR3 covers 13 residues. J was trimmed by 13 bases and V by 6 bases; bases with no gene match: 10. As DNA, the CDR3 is TGTGCCAGCAGCTATACAACGGACAGGGGACAGTTCTTC. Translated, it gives CASSYTTDRGQFF.

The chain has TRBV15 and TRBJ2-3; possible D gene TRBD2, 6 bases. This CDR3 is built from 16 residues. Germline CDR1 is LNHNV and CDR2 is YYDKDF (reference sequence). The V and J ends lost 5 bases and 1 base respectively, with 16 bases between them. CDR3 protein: CATSGQESGGTDTQYF. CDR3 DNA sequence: TGTGCCACCAGCGGTCAGGAATCGGGGGGCACAGATACGCAGTATTTT.

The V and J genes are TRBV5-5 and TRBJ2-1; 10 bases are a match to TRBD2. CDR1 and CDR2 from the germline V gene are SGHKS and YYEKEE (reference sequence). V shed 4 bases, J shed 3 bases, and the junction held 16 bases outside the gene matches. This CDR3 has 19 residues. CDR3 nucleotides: TGTGCCAGCAGCCTACCCCCCGGGATAGCGGGGGGTAACTACAATGAGCAGTTCTTC. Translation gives CASSLPPGIAGGNYNEQFF.

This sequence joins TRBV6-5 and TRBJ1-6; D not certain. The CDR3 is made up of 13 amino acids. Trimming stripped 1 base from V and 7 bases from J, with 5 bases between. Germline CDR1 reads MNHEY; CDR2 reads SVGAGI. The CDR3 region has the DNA TGTGCCAGCAGTTACTTTAAAAATTCACCCCTCCACTTT. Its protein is CASSYFKNSPLHF.

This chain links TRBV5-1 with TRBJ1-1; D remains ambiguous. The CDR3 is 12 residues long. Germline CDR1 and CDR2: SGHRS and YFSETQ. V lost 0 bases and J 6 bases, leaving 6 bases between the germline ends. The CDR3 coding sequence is TGCGCCAGCAGCTTGGGGAGCGCTGAAGCTTTCTTT. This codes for CASSLGSAEAFF.

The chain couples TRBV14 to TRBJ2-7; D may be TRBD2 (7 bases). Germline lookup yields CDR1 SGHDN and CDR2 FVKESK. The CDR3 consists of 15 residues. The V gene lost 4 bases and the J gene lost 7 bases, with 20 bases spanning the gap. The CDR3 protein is CASSPQGGAFGEQYF. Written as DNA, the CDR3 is TGTGCCAGCAGCCCCCAAGGGGGGGCATTTGGTGAGCAGTACTTC.

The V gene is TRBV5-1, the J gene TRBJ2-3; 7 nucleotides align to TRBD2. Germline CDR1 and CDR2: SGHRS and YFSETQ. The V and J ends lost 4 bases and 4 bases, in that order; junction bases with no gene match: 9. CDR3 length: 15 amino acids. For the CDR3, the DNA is TGCGCCAGCAGCGCAGGGTATGGGAGGGCAGATACGCAGTATTTT. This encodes CASSAGYGRADTQYF.

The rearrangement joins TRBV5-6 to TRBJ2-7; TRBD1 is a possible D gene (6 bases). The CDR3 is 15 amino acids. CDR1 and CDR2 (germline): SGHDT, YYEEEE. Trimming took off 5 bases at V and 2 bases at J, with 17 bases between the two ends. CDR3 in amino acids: CASRLQGSPPYEQYF. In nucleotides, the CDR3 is TGTGCCAGCAGATTGCAGGGGAGCCCACCCTACGAGCAGTACTTC.

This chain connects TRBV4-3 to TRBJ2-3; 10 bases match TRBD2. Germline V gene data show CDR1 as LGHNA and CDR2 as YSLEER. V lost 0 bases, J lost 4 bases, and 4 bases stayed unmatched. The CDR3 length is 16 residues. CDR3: CASSQEERGGPDTQYF. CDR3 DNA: TGCGCCAGCAGCCAAGAAGAGCGGGGGGGCCCAGATACGCAGTATTTT.

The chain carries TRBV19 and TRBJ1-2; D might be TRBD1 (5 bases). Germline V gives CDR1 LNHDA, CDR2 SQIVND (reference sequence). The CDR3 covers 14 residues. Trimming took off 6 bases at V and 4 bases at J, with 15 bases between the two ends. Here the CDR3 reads CASSDSLISYGYTF. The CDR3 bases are TGTGCCAGTAGCGACAGCTTGATTTCCTATGGCTACACCTTC.

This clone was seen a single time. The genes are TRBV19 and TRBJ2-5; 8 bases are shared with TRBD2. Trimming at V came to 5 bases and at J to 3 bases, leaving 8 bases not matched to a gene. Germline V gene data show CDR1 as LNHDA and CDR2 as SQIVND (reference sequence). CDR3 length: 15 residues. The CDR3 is CASSGGGLGEETQYF. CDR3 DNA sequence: TGTGCCAGTAGTGGCGGGGGGCTTGGGGAAGAGACCCAGTACTTC.

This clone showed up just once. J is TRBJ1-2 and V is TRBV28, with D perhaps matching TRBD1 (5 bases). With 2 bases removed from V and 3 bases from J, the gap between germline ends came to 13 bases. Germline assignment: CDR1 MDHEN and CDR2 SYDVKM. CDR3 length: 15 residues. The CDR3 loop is CASSLRGSGYYGYTF. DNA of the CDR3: TGTGCCAGCAGTTTAAGGGGCAGTGGATACTATGGCTACACCTTC.

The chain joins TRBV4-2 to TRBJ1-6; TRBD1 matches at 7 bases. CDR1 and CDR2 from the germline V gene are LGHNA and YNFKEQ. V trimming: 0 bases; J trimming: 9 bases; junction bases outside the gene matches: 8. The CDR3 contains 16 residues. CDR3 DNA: TGTGCCAGCAGCCAAGATTGGGACAGCCGATCTTCACCCCTCCACTTT. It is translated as CASSQDWDSRSSPLHF.

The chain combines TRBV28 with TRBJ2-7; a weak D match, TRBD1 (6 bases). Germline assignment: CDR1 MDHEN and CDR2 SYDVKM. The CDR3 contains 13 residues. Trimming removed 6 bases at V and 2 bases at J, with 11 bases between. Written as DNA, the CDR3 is TGTGCCAGCAGGCCTACAGGGCCCTACGAGCAGTACTTC. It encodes CASRPTGPYEQYF.

CDR3 loop: CASHGQGAPNTEAFF. CDR3 nucleotides: TGTGCCAGCCATGGACAGGGGGCGCCGAACACTGAAGCTTTCTTT. V is TRBV6-5 and J is TRBJ1-1; TRBD1 aligns across 11 bases. Looked up from germline, CDR1 is MNHEY and CDR2 is SVGAGI. Germline trimming cut 8 bases from V and 1 base from J; bases unmatched to any gene: 6. This CDR3 is built from 15 residues.

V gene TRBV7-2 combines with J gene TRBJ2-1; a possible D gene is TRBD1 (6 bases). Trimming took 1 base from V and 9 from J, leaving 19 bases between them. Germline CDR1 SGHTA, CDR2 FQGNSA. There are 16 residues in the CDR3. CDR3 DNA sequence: TGTGCCAGCAGCTTAGACAGGGTCGGCTTTAGAGGTGAGCAGTTCTTC. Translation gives CASSLDRVGFRGEQFF.

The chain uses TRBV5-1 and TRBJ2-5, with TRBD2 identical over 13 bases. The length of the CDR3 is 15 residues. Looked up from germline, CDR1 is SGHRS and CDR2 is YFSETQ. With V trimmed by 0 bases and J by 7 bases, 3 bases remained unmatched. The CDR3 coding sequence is TGCGCCAGCAGCTTGGGGACTAGCGGGGGACGGACCCAGTACTTC. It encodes CASSLGTSGGRTQYF.

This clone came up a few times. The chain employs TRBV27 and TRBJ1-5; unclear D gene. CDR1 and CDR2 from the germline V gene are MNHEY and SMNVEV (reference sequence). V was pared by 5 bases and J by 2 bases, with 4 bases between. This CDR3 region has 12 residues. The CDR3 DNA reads TGTGCCAGCAGTCAGGGCAATCAGCCCCAGCATTTT. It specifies CASSQGNQPQHF.